This is a list of T cell receptor beta chains from one sample in a study of PD-1 blockade in mismatch repair-deficient tumors. Using immunoSEQ multiplex PCR, the repertoire was profiled, and TCRdb retains in-frame clones only, with some absent. The data show 60,000 to 65,000 clones, approximately 89% seen once. The sequencing used peripheral blood, collected 52 weeks after starting pembrolizumab. Receptors were obtained from an adult with mismatch repair-deficient cancer. Each CDR3 is given with its conserved first and last residue. Fields, in order: V gene, J gene, D gene, clone size, CDR3 DNA, CDR3 protein. The D gene is left open where the match is weak. Where a row states a size, it is once, few, many or the class of an expanded clone; other rows omit it.

TRBV7-9,TRBJ2-5,NA,NA,TGTGCCAGCAGCTTAGCCCGGGACACACAAAATCAAGAGACCCAGTACTTC,CASSLARDTQNQETQYF
TRBV21-1,TRBJ2-1,NA,once,TGTGCCAGCAGCCTCAGGGGGACCGGGGATGAGCAGTTCTTC,CASSLRGTGDEQFF
TRBV7-9,TRBJ2-7,TRBD1,NA,TGTGCCAGCAGCCTAACTAGGACAGGGGGGGCCTACGAGCAGTACTTC,CASSLTRTGGAYEQYF
TRBV9,TRBJ2-3,NA,NA,TGTGCCAGCAGCGTAGCTAGGGCAGGGGGGGAAGATACGCAGTATTTT,CASSVARAGGEDTQYF
TRBV7-2,TRBJ2-3,NA,NA,TGTGCCAGCAGCTTAGAGGGTTACGGGACGCAGGATACGCAGTATTTT,CASSLEGYGTQDTQYF
TRBV29-1,TRBJ2-2,NA,NA,TGCAGCGTTGAGTGGGAAGTGACCGGGGAGCTGTTTTTT,CSVEWEVTGELFF
TRBV9,TRBJ1-2,TRBD1,NA,TGTGCCAGCAGCTCGACAGGGGGAGCTGGCTACACCTTC,CASSSTGGAGYTF
TRBV6-5,TRBJ1-4,NA,NA,TGTGCCAGCAGTTCTGGTGAAAAACTGTTTTTT,CASSSGEKLFF
TRBV6-5,TRBJ1-5,NA,once,TGTGCCAGCAGGAGAAGTTCGTATAGCAATCAGCCCCAGCATTTT,CASRRSSYSNQPQHF
TRBV30,TRBJ1-1,NA,NA,TGTGCCTGGAGTTCGACGACGCGACTAGGGGCCGGGGGAGCTTTCTTT,CAWSSTTRLGAGGAFF
TRBV5-1,TRBJ2-3,TRBD2,NA,TGCGCCAGCAGCCCCAAGGGGTTGGGACTAGCGGGATCCACAGATACGCAGTATTTT,CASSPKGLGLAGSTDTQYF
TRBV10-1,TRBJ2-5,NA,NA,TGCGCCAGCAGTGCGTTTGGGGGACAAGAGACCCAGTACTTC,CASSAFGGQETQYF
TRBV5-5,TRBJ1-2,NA,NA,TGTGCCAGCAGCTTTCCAGGTTTGGAAACTAACTATGGCTACACCTTC,CASSFPGLETNYGYTF
TRBV7-3,TRBJ2-3,TRBD1,NA,TGTGCCAGCAGCTGGACAGGGGCGAACACAGATACGCAGTATTTT,CASSWTGANTDTQYF
TRBV4-3,TRBJ2-2,TRBD2,NA,TGCGCCAGCAGCCAAGTCTTAGGTGGACTAGCGGGAGCGCGAGGGTTCGGGGAGCTGTTTTTT,CASSQVLGGLAGARGFGELFF
TRBV7-3,TRBJ2-5,TRBD2,NA,TGTGCCAGCAGCCGGGGGGAAGCGGGAGTCCTGGAGACCCAGTACTTC,CASSRGEAGVLETQYF
TRBV4-1,TRBJ2-7,NA,NA,TGCGCCAGCAGCCAAGAAGGTTTAGGGACGGCCGAGCAGTACTTC,CASSQEGLGTAEQYF
TRBV7-2,TRBJ2-3,NA,NA,TGTGCCAGCAGCGAAACAGCGGATTACTTCACAGATACGCAGTATTTT,CASSETADYFTDTQYF
TRBV13,TRBJ2-1,NA,NA,TGTGCCAGCAGCTATTCCTACAATGAGCAGTTCTTC,CASSYSYNEQFF
TRBV19,TRBJ2-3,TRBD2,few,TGTGCCAGTAGTACCGGGACTAGCGGAAGACGCACAGATACGCAGTATTTT,CASSTGTSGRRTDTQYF
TRBV4-3,TRBJ2-3,NA,NA,TGCGCCAGCAGCCAAGTCGAGGGGGTTCGCACAGATACGCAGTATTTT,CASSQVEGVRTDTQYF
TRBV30,TRBJ2-3,NA,NA,TGTGCCTGGAGTGTAACTAGCACAGATACGCAGTATTTT,CAWSVTSTDTQYF
TRBV27,TRBJ1-1,NA,NA,TGTGCCAGCAGTGTATTGGGGTCCTTAAACACTGAAGCTTTCTTT,CASSVLGSLNTEAFF
TRBV7-9,TRBJ1-1,TRBD1,NA,TGTGCCAGCAGCTTAGAAGCAGGGGGCAATACTGAAGCTTTCTTT,CASSLEAGGNTEAFF
TRBV6-6,TRBJ1-5,NA,NA,TGTGCCAGCAGTTACTACAGGGCAAGCAATCAGCCCCAGCATTTT,CASSYYRASNQPQHF
TRBV6-5,TRBJ2-7,NA,NA,TGTGCCAGCAGTCCACTTGCCACGACCTACGAGCAGTACTTC,CASSPLATTYEQYF
TRBV27,TRBJ2-6,NA,NA,TGTGCCAGCAGTCCTAGCTCTGGGGCCAACGTCCTGACTTTC,CASSPSSGANVLTF
TRBV6-5,TRBJ2-7,NA,NA,TGTGCCAGCAGTTATGGGGAGGGGACAACCTACGAGCAGTACTTC,CASSYGEGTTYEQYF
TRBV4-1,TRBJ1-5,TRBD1,NA,TGCGCCAGCAGCCGGGGGGACAGTAGCAATCAGCCCCAGCATTTT,CASSRGDSSNQPQHF
TRBV5-6,TRBJ2-3,TRBD1,NA,TGTGCCAGCAGCTGGACAGGGGTTGGCACAGATACGCAGTATTTT,CASSWTGVGTDTQYF
TRBV4-1,TRBJ2-7,TRBD2,NA,TGCGCCAGCAGCCAAGGCCAGACTAGCGGTCTCTACGAGCAGTACTTC,CASSQGQTSGLYEQYF
TRBV7-9,TRBJ1-2,NA,NA,TGTGCCAGCAGCTCCCGGGACAACTATGGCTACACCTTC,CASSSRDNYGYTF
TRBV12-5,TRBJ2-1,NA,NA,TGTGCTAGTGGTTTGTTAGTTTGGAATGAGCAGTTCTTC,CASGLLVWNEQFF
TRBV4-1,TRBJ2-5,TRBD2,NA,TGCGCCAGCAGCCAACTAGCGGGAGGGGGGGAGACCCAGTACTTC,CASSQLAGGGETQYF
TRBV6-1,TRBJ1-1,NA,NA,TGTGCCAGCAATTCGGGGGTAGAGAACACTGAAGCTTTCTTT,CASNSGVENTEAFF
TRBV28,TRBJ2-7,TRBD1,NA,TGTGCCAGCAGTTCCCCCGGGACAGGGGGTTGGGGCGAGCAGTACTTC,CASSSPGTGGWGEQYF
TRBV10-3,TRBJ2-3,NA,NA,TGTGCCATCAGTGAGTCCGGCAAAATAACCACAGATACGCAGTATTTT,CAISESGKITTDTQYF
TRBV11-3,TRBJ2-7,TRBD1,once,TGTGCCAGCAGCCAGGGGGTGGGGAGCTCCTACGAGCAGTACTTC,CASSQGVGSSYEQYF